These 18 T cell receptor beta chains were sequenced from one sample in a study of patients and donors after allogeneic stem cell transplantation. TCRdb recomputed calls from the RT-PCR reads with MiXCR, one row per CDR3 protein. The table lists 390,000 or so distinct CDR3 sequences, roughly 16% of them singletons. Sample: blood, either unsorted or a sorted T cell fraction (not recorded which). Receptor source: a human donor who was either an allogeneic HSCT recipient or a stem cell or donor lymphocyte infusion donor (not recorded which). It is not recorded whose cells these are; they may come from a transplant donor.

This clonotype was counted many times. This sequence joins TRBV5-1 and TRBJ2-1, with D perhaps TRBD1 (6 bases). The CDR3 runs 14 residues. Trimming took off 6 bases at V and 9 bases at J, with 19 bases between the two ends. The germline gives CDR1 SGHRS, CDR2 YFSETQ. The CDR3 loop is CASTPLTGSTEQFF. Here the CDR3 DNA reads TGCGCCAGCACCCCCTTAACAGGGAGTACTGAGCAGTTCTTC.

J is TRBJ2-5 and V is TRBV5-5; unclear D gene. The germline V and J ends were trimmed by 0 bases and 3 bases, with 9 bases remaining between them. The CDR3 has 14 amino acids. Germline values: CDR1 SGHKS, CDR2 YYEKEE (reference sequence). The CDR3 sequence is CASSLGLSEETQYF. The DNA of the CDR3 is TGTGCCAGCAGCTTGGGACTTTCCGAAGAGACCCAGTACTTC.

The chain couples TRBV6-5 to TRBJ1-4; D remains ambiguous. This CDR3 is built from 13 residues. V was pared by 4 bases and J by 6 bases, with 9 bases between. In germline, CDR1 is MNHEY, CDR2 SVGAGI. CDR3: CASSLRRDEKLFF. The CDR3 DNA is TGTGCCAGCAGTTTACGAAGGGATGAAAAACTGTTTTTT.

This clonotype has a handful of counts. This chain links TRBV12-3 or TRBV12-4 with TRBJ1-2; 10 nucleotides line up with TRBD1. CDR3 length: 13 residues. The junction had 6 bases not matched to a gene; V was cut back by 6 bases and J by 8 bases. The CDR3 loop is CASRRTGGDGYTF. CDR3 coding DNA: TGTGCCAGCAGACGGACAGGGGGGGACGGCTACACCTTC.

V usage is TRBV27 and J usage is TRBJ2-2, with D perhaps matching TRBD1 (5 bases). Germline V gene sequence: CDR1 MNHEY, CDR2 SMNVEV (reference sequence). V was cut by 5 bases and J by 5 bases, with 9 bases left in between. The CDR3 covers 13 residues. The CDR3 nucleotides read TGTGCCAGCAGTATACACAGGACCGGGGAGCTGTTTTTT. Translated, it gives CASSIHRTGELFF.

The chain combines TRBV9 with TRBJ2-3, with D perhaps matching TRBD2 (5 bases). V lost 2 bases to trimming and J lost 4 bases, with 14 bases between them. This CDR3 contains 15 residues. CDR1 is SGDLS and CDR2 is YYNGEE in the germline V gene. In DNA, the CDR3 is TGTGCCAGCAGCGTGATGGGTCTAGCCCCAGATACGCAGTATTTT. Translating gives CASSVMGLAPDTQYF. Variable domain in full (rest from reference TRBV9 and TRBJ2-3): DSGVTQTPKHLITATGQRVTLRCSPRSGDLSVYWYQQSLDQGLQFLIQYYNGEERAKGNILERFSAQQFPDLHSELNLSSLELGDSALYFCASSVMGLAPDTQYFGPGTRLTVL.

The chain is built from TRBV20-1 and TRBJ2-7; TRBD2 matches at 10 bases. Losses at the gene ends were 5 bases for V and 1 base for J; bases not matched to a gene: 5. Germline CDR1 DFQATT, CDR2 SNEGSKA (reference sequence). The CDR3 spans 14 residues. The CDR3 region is CSAGGTSESYEQYF. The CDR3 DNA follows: TGCAGTGCTGGAGGGACTAGCGAGTCCTACGAGCAGTACTTC.

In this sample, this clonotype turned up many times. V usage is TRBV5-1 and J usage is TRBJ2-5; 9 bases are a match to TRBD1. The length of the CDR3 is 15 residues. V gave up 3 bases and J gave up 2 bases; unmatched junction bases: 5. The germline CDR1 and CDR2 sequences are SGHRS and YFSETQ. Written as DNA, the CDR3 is TGCGCCAGCAGCTCCACCGGGACAGGGCAAGAGACCCAGTACTTC. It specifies CASSSTGTGQETQYF.

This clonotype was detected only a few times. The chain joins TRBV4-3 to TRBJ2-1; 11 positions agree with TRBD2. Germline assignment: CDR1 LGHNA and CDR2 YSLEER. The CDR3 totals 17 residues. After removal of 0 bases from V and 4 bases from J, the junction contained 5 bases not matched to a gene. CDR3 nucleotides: TGCGCCAGCAGCCAAGATAGACTAGCGGGGACATACAATGAGCAGTTCTTC. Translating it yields CASSQDRLAGTYNEQFF.

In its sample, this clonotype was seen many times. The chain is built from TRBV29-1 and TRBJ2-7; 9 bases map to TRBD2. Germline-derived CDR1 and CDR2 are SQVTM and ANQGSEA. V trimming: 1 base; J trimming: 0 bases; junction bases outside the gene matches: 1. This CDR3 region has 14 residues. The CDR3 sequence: CSVEVTSGSYEQYF. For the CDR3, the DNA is TGCAGCGTTGAAGTGACTAGCGGCTCCTACGAGCAGTACTTC.

In nucleotides, the CDR3 is TGTGCCAGCAGCCCCCACAGGGGCGATGGCTACACCTTC. The encoded protein is CASSPHRGDGYTF. J is TRBJ1-2 and V is TRBV7-3; 7 nucleotides agree with TRBD1. Germline-derived CDR1 and CDR2 are SGHTA and FQGTGA. The CDR3 has 13 residues. The J segment lost 6 bases and the V segment lost 5 bases, leaving 6 bases of the junction unmatched.

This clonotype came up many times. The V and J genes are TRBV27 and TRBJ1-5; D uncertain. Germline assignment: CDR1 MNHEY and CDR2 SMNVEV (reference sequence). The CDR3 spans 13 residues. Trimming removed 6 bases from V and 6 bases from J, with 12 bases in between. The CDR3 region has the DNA TGTGCCAGCAGCCGCGGAGGAGGTCAGCCCCAGCATTTT. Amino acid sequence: CASSRGGGQPQHF.

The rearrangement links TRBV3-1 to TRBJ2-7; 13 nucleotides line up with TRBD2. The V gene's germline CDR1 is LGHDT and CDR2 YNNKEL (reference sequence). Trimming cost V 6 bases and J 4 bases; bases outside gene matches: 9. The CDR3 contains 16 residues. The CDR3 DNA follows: TGTGCCAGCAGTCAGACTAGCGGGAGGCCGGGGTACGAGCAGTACTTC. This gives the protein CASSQTSGRPGYEQYF.

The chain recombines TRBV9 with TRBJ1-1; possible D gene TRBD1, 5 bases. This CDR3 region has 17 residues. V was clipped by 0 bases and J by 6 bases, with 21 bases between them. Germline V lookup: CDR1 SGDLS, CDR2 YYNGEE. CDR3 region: CASSVGPRLREGAEAFF. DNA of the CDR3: TGTGCCAGCAGCGTAGGCCCACGTCTCAGGGAAGGAGCTGAAGCTTTCTTT. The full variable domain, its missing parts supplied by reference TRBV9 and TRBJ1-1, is DSGVTQTPKHLITATGQRVTLRCSPRSGDLSVYWYQQSLDQGLQFLIQYYNGEERAKGNILERFSAQQFPDLHSELNLSSLELGDSALYFCASSVGPRLREGAEAFFGQGTRLTVV.

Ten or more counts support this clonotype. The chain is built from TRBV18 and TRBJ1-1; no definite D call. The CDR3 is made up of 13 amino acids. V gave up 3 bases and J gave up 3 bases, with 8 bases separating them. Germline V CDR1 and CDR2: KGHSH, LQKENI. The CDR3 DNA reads TGTGCCAGCTCACCCTCGATAGACACTGAAGCTTTCTTT. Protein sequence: CASSPSIDTEAFF.

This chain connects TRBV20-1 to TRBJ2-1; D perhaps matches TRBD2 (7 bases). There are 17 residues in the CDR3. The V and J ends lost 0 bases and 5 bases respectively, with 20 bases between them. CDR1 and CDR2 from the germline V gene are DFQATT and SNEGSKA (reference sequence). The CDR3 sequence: CSARDPFRRGRNNEQFF. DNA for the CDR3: TGCAGTGCTAGAGACCCCTTTCGGCGGGGGCGCAACAATGAGCAGTTCTTC.

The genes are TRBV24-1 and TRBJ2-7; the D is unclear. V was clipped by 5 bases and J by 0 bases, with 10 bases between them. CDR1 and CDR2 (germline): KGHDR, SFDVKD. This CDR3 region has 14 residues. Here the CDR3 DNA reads TGTGCCACCAGTGGAGCATCGAGCTCCTACGAGCAGTACTTC. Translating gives CATSGASSSYEQYF.

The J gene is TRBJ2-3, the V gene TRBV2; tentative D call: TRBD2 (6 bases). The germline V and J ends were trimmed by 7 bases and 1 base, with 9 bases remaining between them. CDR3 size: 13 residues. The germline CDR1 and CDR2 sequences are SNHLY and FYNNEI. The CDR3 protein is CASMRLGTDTQYF. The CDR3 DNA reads TGTGCCAGCATGAGACTAGGCACAGATACGCAGTATTTT. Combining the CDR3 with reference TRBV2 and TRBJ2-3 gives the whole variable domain EPEVTQTPSHQVTQMGQEVILRCVPISNHLYFYWYRQILGQKVEFLVSFYNNEISEKSEIFDDQFSVERPDGSNFTLKIRSTKLEDSAMYFCASMRLGTDTQYFGPGTRLTVL.